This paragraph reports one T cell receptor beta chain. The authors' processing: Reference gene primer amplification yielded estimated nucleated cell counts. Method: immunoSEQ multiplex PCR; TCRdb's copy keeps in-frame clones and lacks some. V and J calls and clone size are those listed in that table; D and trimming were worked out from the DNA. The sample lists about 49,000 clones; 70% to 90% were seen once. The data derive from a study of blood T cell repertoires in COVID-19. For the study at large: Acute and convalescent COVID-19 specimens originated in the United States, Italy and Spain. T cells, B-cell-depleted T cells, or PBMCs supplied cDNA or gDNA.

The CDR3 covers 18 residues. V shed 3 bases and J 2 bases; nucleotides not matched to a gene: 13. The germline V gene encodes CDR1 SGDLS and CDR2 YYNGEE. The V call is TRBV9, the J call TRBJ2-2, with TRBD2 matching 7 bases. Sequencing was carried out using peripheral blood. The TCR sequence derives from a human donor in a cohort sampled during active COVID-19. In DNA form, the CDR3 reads TGTGCCAGCAGCGCAAGTAGGGAGACGGGACTAAACACCGGGGAGCTGTTTTTT. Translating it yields CASSASRETGLNTGELFF.